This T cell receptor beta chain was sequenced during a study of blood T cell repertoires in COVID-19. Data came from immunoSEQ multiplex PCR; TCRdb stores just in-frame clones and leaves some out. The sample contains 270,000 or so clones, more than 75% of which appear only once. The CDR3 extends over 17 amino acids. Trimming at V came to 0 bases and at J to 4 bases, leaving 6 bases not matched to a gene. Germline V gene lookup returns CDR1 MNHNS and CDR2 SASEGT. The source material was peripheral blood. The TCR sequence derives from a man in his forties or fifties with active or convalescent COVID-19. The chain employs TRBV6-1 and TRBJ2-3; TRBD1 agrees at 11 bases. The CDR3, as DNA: TGTGCCAGCAGTGAAGCGCACTGGGACAGGGGGTCAGATACGCAGTATTTT. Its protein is CASSEAHWDRGSDTQYF.